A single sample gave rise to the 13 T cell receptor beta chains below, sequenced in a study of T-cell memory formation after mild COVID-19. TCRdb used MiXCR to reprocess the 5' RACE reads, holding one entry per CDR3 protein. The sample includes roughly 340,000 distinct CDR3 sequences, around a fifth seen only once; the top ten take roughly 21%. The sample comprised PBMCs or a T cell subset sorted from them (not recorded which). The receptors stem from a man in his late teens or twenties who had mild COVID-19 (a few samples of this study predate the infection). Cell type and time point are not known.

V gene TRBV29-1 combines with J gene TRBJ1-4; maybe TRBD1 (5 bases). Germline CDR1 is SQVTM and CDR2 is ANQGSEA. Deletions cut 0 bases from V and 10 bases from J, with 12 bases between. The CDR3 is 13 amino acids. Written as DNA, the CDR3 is TGCAGCGTTGAAGATTCTGCAGGGACAAAACTGTTTTTT. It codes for CSVEDSAGTKLFF. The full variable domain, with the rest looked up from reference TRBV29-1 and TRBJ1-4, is SAVISQKPSRDICQRGTSLTIQCQVDSQVTMMFWYRQQPGQSLTLIATANQGSEATYESGFVIDKFPISRPNLTFSTLTVSNMSPEDSSIYLCSVEDSAGTKLFFGSGTQLSVL.

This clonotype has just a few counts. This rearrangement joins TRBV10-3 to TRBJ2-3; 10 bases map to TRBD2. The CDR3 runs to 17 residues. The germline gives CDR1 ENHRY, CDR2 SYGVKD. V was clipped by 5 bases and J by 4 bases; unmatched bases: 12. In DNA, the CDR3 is TGTGCCATCAGTTCCGAGAGCGGGGGGGCCGGCGCAGATACGCAGTATTTT. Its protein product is CAISSESGGAGADTQYF.

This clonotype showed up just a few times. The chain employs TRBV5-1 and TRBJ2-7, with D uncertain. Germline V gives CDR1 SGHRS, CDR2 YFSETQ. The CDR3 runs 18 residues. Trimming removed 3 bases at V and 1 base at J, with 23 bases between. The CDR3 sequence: CASSYFPPSQTESYEQYF. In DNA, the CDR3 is TGCGCCAGCAGCTATTTCCCACCCTCACAGACGGAATCCTACGAGCAGTACTTC.

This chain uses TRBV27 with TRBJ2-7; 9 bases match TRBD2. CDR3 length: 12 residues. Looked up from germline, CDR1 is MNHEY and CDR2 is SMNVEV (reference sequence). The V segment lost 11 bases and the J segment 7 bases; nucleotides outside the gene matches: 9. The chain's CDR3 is CAVGGGAREQYF. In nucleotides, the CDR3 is TGTGCCGTGGGCGGGGGGGCCAGGGAGCAGTACTTC.

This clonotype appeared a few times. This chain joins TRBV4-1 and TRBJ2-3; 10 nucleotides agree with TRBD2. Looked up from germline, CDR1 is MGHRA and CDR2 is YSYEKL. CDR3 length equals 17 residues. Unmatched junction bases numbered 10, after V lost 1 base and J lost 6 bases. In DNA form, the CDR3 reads TGCGCCAGCAGCCAAGCGTCCAGCGGGGGGGCAATGGATACGCAGTATTTT. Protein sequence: CASSQASSGGAMDTQYF.

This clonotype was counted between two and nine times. The CDR3 nucleotides are TGCAGTGCGATGGACAGCAAGTATGGCTACACCTTC. Protein sequence: CSAMDSKYGYTF. V usage is TRBV20-1 and J usage is TRBJ1-2; tentative D call: TRBD1 (6 bases). The CDR3 has 12 amino acids. From germline, CDR1 is DFQATT and CDR2 SNEGSKA (reference sequence). V was clipped by 6 bases and J by 5 bases, with 13 bases between them.

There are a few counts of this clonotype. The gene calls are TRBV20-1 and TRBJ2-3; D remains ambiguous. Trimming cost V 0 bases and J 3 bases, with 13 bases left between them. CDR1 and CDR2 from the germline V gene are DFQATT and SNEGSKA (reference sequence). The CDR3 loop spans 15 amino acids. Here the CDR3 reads CSARETPPLTDTQYF. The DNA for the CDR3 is TGCAGTGCTAGAGAGACACCTCCCCTGACAGATACGCAGTATTTT.

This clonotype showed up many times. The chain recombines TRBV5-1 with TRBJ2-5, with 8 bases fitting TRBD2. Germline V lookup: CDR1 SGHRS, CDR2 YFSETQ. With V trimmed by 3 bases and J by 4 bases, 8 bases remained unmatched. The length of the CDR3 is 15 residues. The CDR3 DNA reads TGCGCCAGCAGCTCCAACGGGGGGGGCCGAGAGACCCAGTACTTC. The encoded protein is CASSSNGGGRETQYF. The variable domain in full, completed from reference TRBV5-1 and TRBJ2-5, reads KAGVTQTPRYLIKTRGQQVTLSCSPISGHRSVSWYQQTPGQGLQFLFEYFSETQRNKGNFPGRFSGRQFSNSRSEMNVSTLELGDSALYLCASSSNGGGRETQYFGPGTRLLVL.

CDR3 nucleotides: TGTGCCAGCAGTAATCACCCGGGACAGGGAAAAGAGACCCAGTACTTC. It encodes CASSNHPGQGKETQYF. The chain combines TRBV25-1 with TRBJ2-5; 9 nucleotides agree with TRBD1. V shed 5 bases and J 3 bases; nucleotides not matched to a gene: 10. In germline, CDR1 is MGHDK, CDR2 SYGVNS. CDR3 length: 16 amino acids.

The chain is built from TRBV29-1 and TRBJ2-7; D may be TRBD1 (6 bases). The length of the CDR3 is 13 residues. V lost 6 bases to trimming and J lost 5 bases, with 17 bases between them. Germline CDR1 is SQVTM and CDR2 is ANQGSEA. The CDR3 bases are TGCAGCGTGGTGCAGGGGAGTCTCCACGAGCAGTACTTC. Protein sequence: CSVVQGSLHEQYF.

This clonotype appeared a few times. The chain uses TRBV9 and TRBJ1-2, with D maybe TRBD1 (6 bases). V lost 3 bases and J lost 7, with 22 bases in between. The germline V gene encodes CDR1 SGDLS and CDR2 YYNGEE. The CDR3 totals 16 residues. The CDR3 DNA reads TGTGCCAGCAGCGCAGGCCGGAGGGACATTTCTCGTGGCTACACCTTC. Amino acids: CASSAGRRDISRGYTF.

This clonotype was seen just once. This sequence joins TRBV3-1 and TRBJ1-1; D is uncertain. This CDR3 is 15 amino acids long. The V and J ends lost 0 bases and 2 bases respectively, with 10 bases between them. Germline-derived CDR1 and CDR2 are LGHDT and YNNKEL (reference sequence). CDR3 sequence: CASSQDLPFNTEAFF. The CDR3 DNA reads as TGTGCCAGCAGCCAAGATCTCCCCTTTAACACTGAAGCTTTCTTT.

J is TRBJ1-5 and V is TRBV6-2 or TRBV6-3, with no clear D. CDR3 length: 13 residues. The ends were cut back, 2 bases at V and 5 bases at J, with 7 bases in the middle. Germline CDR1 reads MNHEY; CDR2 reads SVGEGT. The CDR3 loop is CASSYDGDQPQHF. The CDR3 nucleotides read TGTGCCAGCAGTTACGACGGGGATCAGCCCCAGCATTTT.